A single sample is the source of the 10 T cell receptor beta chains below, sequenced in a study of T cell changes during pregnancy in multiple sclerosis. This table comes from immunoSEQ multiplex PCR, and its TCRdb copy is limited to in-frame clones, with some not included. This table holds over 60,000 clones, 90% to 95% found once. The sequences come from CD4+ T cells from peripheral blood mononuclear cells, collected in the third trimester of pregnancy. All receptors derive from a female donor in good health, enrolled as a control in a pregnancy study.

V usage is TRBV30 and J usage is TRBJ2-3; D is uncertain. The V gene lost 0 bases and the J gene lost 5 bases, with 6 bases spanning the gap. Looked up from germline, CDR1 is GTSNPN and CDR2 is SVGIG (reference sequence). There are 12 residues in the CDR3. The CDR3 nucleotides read TGTGCCTGGAGTGTCCAGATAGATACGCAGTATTTT. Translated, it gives CAWSVQIDTQYF.

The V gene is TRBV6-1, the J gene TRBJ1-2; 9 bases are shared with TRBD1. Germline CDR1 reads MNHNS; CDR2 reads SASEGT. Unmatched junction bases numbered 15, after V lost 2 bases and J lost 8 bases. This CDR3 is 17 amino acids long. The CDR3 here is CASSETPTGGGFTGYTF. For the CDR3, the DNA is TGTGCCAGCAGTGAAACGCCGACAGGGGGGGGGTTTACAGGCTACACCTTC.

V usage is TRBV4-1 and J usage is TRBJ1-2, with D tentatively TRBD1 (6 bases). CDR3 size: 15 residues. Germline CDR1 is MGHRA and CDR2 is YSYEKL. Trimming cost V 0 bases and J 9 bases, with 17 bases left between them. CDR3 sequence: CASSQDTGGAASYTF. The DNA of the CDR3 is TGCGCCAGCAGCCAAGATACGGGGGGGGCAGCTAGCTACACCTTC.

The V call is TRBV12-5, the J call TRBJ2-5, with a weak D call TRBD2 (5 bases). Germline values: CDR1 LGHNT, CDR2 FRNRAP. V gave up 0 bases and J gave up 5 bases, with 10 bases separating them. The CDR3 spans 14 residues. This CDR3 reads CASGLVGGYETQYF. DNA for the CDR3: TGTGCTAGTGGTTTGGTTGGCGGGTACGAGACCCAGTACTTC. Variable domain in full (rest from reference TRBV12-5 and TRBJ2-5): DARVTQTPRHKVTEMGQEVTMRCQPILGHNTVFWYRQTMMQGLELLAYFRNRAPLDDSGMPKDRFSAEMPDATLATLKIQPSEPRDSAVYFCASGLVGGYETQYFGPGTRLLVL.

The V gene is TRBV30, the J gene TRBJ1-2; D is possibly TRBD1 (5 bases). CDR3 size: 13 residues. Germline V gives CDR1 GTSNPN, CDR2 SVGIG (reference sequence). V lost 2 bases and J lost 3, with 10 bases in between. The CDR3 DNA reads TGTGCCTGGAGTCCAGGGAGGGACTATGGCTACACCTTC. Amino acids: CAWSPGRDYGYTF.

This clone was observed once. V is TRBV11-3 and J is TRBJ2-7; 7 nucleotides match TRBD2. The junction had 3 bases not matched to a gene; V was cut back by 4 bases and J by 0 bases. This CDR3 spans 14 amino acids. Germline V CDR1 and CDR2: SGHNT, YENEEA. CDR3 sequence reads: CASSWGGDSYEQYF. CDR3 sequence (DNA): TGTGCCAGCAGCTGGGGGGGGGACTCCTACGAGCAGTACTTC.

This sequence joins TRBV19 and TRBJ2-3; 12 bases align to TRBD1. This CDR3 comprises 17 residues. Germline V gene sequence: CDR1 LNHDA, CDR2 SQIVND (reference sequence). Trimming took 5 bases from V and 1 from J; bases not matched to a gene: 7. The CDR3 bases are TGTGCCAGTAGTGACGGGACAGGGGGCGAGGGCACAGATACGCAGTATTTT. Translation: CASSDGTGGEGTDTQYF.

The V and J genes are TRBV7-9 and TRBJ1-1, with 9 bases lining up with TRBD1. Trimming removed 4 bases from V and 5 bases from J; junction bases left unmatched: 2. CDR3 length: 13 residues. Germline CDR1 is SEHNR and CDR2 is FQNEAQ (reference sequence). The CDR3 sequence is CASSWGQGTEAFF. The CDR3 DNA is TGTGCCAGCAGCTGGGGACAGGGAACTGAAGCTTTCTTT.

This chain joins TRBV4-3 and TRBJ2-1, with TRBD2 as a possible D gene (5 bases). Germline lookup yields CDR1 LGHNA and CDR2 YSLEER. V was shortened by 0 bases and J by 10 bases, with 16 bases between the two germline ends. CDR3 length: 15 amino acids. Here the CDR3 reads CASSQDGQVGGEQFF. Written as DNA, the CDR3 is TGCGCCAGCAGCCAAGATGGTCAGGTTGGAGGAGAGCAGTTCTTC.

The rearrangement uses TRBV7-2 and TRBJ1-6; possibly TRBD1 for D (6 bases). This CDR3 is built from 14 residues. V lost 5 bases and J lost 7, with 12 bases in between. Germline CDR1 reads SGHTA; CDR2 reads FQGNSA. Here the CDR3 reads CASSPGQKNSPLHF. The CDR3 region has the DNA TGTGCCAGCAGCCCGGGACAAAAAAATTCACCCCTCCACTTT.